These 16 T cell receptor beta chains were sequenced from one sample in a study of blood T cell repertoires in COVID-19. The protocol was immunoSEQ multiplex PCR, while the TCRdb copy is restricted to in-frame clones and leaves out a portion. This table has roughly 250,000 clones, roughly four fifths appearing once. Sequenced input: peripheral blood. The receptors here all came from a person aged 70 to 85 with COVID-19, enrolled during active disease.

In its sample, this clone was seen a few times. The chain combines TRBV4-3 with TRBJ2-7; D is ambiguous. CDR1 is LGHNA and CDR2 is YSLEER in the germline V gene. The CDR3 is 13 amino acids. V was trimmed by 0 bases and J by 5 bases, leaving 8 bases between them. The CDR3 coding sequence is TGCGCCAGCAGCCAAGAGGGCTGGGACGAGCAGTACTTC. Translating gives CASSQEGWDEQYF.

The chain couples TRBV6-2 or TRBV6-3 to TRBJ2-7, with 9 bases identical to TRBD2. This CDR3 spans 18 amino acids. Germline V CDR1 and CDR2: MNHEY, SVGEGT. V was clipped by 4 bases and J by 2 bases; unmatched bases: 15. The CDR3 sequence: CASSFPSTSGPTTYEQYF. The CDR3 coding sequence is TGTGCCAGCAGTTTTCCCAGTACTAGCGGGCCTACTACCTACGAGCAGTACTTC.

V usage is TRBV12-3 or TRBV12-4 and J usage is TRBJ1-1; D unresolved. The CDR3 spans 11 residues. Trimming took off 5 bases at V and 9 bases at J, with 10 bases between the two ends. CDR3 region: CASSRTEKAFF. DNA of the CDR3: TGTGCCAGCAGTCGGACTGAAAAAGCTTTCTTT.

This chain joins TRBV12-3 or TRBV12-4 and TRBJ2-1, with 8 positions matching TRBD2. CDR3 size: 13 residues. The V gene end was trimmed by 6 bases and the J gene end by 7 bases; junction bases not matched to a gene: 5. CDR3 nucleotides: TGTGCCAGCAGGATTATAGCGGGAAATGAGCAGTTCTTC. Protein product: CASRIIAGNEQFF.

The chain carries TRBV6-2 or TRBV6-3 and TRBJ2-7; 10 bases match TRBD1. This CDR3 contains 15 residues. After removal of 1 base from V and 4 bases from J, the junction contained 4 bases not matched to a gene. Germline V lookup: CDR1 MNHEY, CDR2 SVGEGT. In nucleotides, the CDR3 is TGTGCCAGCAGTTACTTGGGACAGGGGCCTTACGAGCAGTACTTC. Translated, it gives CASSYLGQGPYEQYF.

The V and J genes are TRBV5-4 and TRBJ1-2; D gene ambiguous. Trimming removed 3 bases at V and 9 bases at J, with 12 bases between. The V gene's germline CDR1 is SGHNT and CDR2 YYREEE (reference sequence). CDR3 length: 12 amino acids. The chain's CDR3 is CASSSAFSRYTF. In DNA, the CDR3 is TGTGCCAGCAGCTCTGCCTTTAGTCGCTACACCTTC.

The V gene is TRBV9, the J gene TRBJ2-1; D may be TRBD2 (6 bases). Germline V lookup: CDR1 SGDLS, CDR2 YYNGEE. Trimming stripped 4 bases from V and 10 bases from J, with 21 bases between. The length of the CDR3 is 15 residues. The CDR3 DNA is TGTGCCAGCAGCCAAGGGACTGCTGCAGGGTGGGAGCAGTTCTTC. This gives the protein CASSQGTAAGWEQFF.

The chain is built from TRBV19 and TRBJ2-1; D might be TRBD2 (5 bases). V lost 3 bases and J lost 1, with 16 bases in between. Germline-derived CDR1 and CDR2 are LNHDA and SQIVND (reference sequence). The CDR3 extends over 17 amino acids. For the CDR3, the DNA is TGTGCCAGTAGTATCGGACTCCGAGTTTCGTCCTACAATGAGCAGTTCTTC. Protein product: CASSIGLRVSSYNEQFF.

This chain connects TRBV5-4 to TRBJ2-2; TRBD2 matches 8 bases. Germline assignment: CDR1 SGHNT and CDR2 YYREEE (reference sequence). The CDR3 sequence is 16 residues long. V shed 4 bases and J 3 bases; nucleotides not matched to a gene: 8. CDR3: CASSRGGSVDTGELFF. The CDR3 region has the DNA TGTGCCAGCAGCCGGGGGGGGAGCGTGGACACCGGGGAGCTGTTTTTT.

The V and J genes are TRBV29-1 and TRBJ2-7; weak D call: TRBD1 (6 bases). The V gene's germline CDR1 is SQVTM and CDR2 ANQGSEA. V was cut by 6 bases and J by 5 bases, with 14 bases left in between. This CDR3 region has 12 residues. CDR3 coding DNA: TGCAGCGTCCGAGGACAGCCCCACGAGCAGTACTTC. Translating it yields CSVRGQPHEQYF.

CDR3: CASSLQGAVGYTF. The CDR3 DNA is TGTGCCAGCAGTTTGCAGGGCGCGGTTGGCTACACCTTC. The chain employs TRBV27 and TRBJ1-2; possibly TRBD1 for D (5 bases). Trimming removed 3 bases from V and 7 bases from J, with 12 bases in between. Germline CDR1 reads MNHEY; CDR2 reads SMNVEV (reference sequence). The CDR3 is made up of 13 amino acids.

Only a few counts were recorded for this clone. Different DNA sequences within this sample yield the same CDR3. The V call is TRBV24-1, the J call TRBJ2-5; D is unresolved. Germline lookup yields CDR1 KGHDR and CDR2 SFDVKD. This CDR3 comprises 13 residues. The ends were cut back, 4 bases at V and 0 bases at J, with 5 bases in the middle. CDR3 in amino acids: CATSDSYQETQYF. CDR3 DNA: TGTGCCACCAGTGACTCTTACCAAGAGACCCAGTACTTC.

The V call is TRBV16, the J call TRBJ1-2; 10 bases match TRBD1. The CDR3 spans 18 residues. The germline CDR1 and CDR2 sequences are KGHSY and FQNENV. J lost 4 bases, V lost 0 bases, and 11 bases had no gene match. CDR3 in amino acids: CASSQSVETGGGLYGYTF. The CDR3 nucleotides are TGTGCCAGCAGCCAATCGGTAGAGACAGGGGGCGGCCTCTATGGCTACACCTTC.

The rearrangement links TRBV9 to TRBJ2-7; D may be TRBD1 (5 bases). This CDR3 contains 14 residues. Between the trimmed V and J ends, which lost 4 bases and 6 bases, there was a span of 17 bases. Germline CDR1 SGDLS, CDR2 YYNGEE. The DNA of the CDR3 is TGTGCCAGCAGCAAGGGGCCACAGCCTGGCGAGCAGTACTTC. Its translation is CASSKGPQPGEQYF. The full variable domain, in which reference TRBV9 and TRBJ2-7 provide the parts outside the CDR3, is DSGVTQTPKHLITATGQRVTLRCSPRSGDLSVYWYQQSLDQGLQFLIQYYNGEERAKGNILERFSAQQFPDLHSELNLSSLELGDSALYFCASSKGPQPGEQYFGPGTRLTVT.

The rearrangement links TRBV3-1 (or the pseudogene TRBV3-2) to TRBJ2-4; 9 positions match TRBD1. This CDR3 comprises 19 residues. Germline assignment: CDR1 LGHDT and CDR2 YNNKEL (reference sequence). After removal of 1 base from V and 0 bases from J, the junction contained 10 bases not matched to a gene. CDR3 sequence reads: CASSQVAPGQGLAKNIQYF. DNA for the CDR3: TGTGCCAGCAGCCAAGTGGCACCCGGACAGGGGTTAGCCAAAAACATTCAGTACTTC.

A few counts support this clone. The V and J genes are TRBV27 and TRBJ1-5; 8 bases fit TRBD1. Germline CDR1 is MNHEY and CDR2 is SMNVEV (reference sequence). V trimming: 9 bases; J trimming: 2 bases; junction bases outside the gene matches: 6. The CDR3 contains 14 residues. CDR3 DNA sequence: TGTGCCAGTGGGGGGGGACAGGGCAATCAGCCCCAGCATTTT. Its translation is CASGGGQGNQPQHF.